A single TCR beta chain is shown here with its context. The data are from a study of shared T cell receptors in the human thymus. Trimming at V came to 4 bases and at J to 2 bases, leaving 10 bases not matched to a gene. The CDR3 spans 16 residues. Per the germline V gene, CDR1 is LGHNA and CDR2 is YSLEER. Assay used: immunoSEQ multiplex PCR; TCRdb lists only in-frame clones, some missing. The sample shows 500,000 to 550,000 clones, 75% to 85% of them seen only once. This sample also belongs to another study, concerning human thymus T cells. From that paper: Corrective cardiac operations yielded the resected thymus tissue. Related work showed strongly overlapping thymic repertoires across unrelated individuals.

The sequencing sample was made of thymocytes. The chain links TRBV4-3 to TRBJ1-2, with TRBD1 matching over 7 bases. This clonotype was obtained from a boy in the first two years of life with a congenital heart defect. CDR3 protein: CASSLGVDRHNYGYTF. The CDR3 DNA is TGCGCCAGCAGCCTTGGAGTGGACAGGCACAACTATGGCTACACCTTC.